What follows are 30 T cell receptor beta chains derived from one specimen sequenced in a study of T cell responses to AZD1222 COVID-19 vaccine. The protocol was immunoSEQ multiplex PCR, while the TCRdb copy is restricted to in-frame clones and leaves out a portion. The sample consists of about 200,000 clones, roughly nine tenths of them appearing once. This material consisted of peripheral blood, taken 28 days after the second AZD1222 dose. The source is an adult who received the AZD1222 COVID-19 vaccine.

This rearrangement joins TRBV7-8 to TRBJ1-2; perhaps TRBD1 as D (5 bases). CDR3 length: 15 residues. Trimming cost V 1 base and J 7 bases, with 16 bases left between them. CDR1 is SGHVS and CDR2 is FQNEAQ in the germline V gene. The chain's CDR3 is CASSLDLAGGFGYTF. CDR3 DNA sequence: TGTGCCAGCAGCTTAGATCTGGCGGGGGGGTTTGGCTACACCTTC.

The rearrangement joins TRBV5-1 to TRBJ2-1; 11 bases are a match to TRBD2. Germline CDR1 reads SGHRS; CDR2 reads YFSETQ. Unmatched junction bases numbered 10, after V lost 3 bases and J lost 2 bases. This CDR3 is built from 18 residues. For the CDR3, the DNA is TGCGCCAGCAGCTCGACTAGCGGGGTTGGACGACCCTACAATGAGCAGTTCTTC. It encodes CASSSTSGVGRPYNEQFF.

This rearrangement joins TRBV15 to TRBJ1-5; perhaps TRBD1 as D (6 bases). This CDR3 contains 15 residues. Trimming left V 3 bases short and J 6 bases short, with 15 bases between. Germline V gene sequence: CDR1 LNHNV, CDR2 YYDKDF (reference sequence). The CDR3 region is CATSRGNREGQPQHF. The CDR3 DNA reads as TGTGCCACCAGCAGGGGCAACAGGGAGGGTCAGCCCCAGCATTTT.

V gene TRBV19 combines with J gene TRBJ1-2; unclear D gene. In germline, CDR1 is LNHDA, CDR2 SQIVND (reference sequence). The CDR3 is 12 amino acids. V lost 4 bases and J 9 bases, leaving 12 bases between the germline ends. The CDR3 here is CASSTSPGSYTF. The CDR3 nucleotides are TGTGCCAGTAGTACCTCTCCCGGGAGCTACACCTTC.

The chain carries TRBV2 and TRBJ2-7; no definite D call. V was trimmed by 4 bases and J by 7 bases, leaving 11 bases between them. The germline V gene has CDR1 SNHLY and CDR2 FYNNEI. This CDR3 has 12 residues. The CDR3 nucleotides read TGTGCCAGCAGTGTCAGAAACGCGGAGCAGTACTTC. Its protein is CASSVRNAEQYF.

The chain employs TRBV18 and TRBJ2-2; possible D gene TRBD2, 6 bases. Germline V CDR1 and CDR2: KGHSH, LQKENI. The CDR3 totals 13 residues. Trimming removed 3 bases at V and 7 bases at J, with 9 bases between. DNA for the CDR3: TGTGCCAGCTCACCGGCCGGGAGCGGGGAGCTGTTTTTT. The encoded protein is CASSPAGSGELFF.

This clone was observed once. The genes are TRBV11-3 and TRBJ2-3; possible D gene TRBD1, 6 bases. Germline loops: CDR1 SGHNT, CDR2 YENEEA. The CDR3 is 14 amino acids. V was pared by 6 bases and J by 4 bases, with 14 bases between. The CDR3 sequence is CASRQGEVADTQYF. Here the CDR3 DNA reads TGTGCCAGCAGACAGGGAGAGGTAGCAGATACGCAGTATTTT.

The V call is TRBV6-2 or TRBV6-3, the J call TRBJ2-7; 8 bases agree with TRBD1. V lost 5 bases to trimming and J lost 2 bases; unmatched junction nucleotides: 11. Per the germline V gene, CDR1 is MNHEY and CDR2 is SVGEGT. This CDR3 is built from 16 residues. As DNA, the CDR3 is TGTGCCAGCAGTCACCACAGGGGGACGGCCCCCTACGAGCAGTACTTC. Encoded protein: CASSHHRGTAPYEQYF.

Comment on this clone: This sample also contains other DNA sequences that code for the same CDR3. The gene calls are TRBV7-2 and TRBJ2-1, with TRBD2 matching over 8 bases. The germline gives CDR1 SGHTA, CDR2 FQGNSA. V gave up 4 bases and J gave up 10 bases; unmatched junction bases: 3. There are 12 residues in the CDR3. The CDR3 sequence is CASSSPGGEQFF. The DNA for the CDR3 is TGTGCCAGCAGCTCCCCGGGGGGGGAGCAGTTCTTC.

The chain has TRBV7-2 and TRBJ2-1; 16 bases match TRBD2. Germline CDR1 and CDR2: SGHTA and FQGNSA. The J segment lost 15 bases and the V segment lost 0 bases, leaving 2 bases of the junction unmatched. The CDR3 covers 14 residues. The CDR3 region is CASSLAGLAGGLFF. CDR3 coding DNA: TGTGCCAGCAGCTTAGCGGGACTAGCGGGAGGGCTGTTCTTC.

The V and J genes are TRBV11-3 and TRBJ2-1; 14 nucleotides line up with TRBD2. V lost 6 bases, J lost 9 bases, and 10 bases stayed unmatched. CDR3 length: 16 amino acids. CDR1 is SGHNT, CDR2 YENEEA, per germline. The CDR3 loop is CASSGTGTSGSFEQFF. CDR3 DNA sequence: TGTGCCAGCAGTGGGACCGGGACTAGCGGGAGTTTTGAGCAGTTCTTC.

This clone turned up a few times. CDR3: CASGAGPYNSPLHF. CDR3 in DNA: TGTGCCAGCGGGGCCGGACCCTATAATTCACCCCTCCACTTT. This rearrangement joins TRBV6-5 to TRBJ1-6; a possible D gene is TRBD1 (5 bases). CDR1 is MNHEY, CDR2 SVGAGI, per germline. The CDR3 totals 14 residues. Trimming took off 8 bases at V and 2 bases at J, with 10 bases between the two ends.

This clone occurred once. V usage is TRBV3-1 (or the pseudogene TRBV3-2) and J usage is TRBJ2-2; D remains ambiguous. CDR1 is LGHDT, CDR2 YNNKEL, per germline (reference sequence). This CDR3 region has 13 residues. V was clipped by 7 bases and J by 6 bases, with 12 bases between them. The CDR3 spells CASISRSAGELFF. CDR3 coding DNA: TGTGCCAGCATCTCAAGAAGTGCCGGGGAGCTGTTTTTT.

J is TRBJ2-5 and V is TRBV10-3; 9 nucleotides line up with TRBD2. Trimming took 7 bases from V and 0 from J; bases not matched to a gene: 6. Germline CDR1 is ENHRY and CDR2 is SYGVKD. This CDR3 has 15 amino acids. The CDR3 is CAIKRAGGNQETQYF. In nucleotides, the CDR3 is TGTGCCATCAAACGAGCGGGAGGCAACCAAGAGACCCAGTACTTC.

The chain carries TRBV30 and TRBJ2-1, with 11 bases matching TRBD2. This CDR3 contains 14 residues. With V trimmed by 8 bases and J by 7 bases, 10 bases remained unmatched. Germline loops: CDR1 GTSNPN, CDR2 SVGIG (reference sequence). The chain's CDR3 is CAPVAGGPRNEQFF. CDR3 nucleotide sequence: TGTGCCCCAGTAGCGGGAGGGCCGAGGAATGAGCAGTTCTTC. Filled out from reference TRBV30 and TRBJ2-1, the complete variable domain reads SQTIHQWPATLVQPVGSPLSLECTVEGTSNPNLYWYRQAAGRGLQLLFYSVGIGQISSEVPQNLSASRPQDRQFILSSKKLLLSDSGFYLCAPVAGGPRNEQFFGPGTRLTVL.

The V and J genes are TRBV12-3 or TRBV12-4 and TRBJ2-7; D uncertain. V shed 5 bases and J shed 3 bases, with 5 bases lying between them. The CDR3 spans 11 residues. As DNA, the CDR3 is TGTGCCAGCAGTCCAGACTACGAGCAGTACTTC. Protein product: CASSPDYEQYF.

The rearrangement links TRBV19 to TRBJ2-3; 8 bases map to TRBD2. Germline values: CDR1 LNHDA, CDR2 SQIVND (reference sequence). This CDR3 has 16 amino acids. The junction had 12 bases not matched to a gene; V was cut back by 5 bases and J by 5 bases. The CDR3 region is CASSPDLREEGDTQYF. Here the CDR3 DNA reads TGTGCCAGTAGTCCCGACTTGCGGGAGGAAGGAGATACGCAGTATTTT. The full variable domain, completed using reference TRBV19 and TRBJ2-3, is DGGITQSPKYLFRKEGQNVTLSCEQNLNHDAMYWYRQDPGQGLRLIYYSQIVNDFQKGDIAEGYSVSREKKESFPLTVTSAQKNPTAFYLCASSPDLREEGDTQYFGPGTRLTVL.

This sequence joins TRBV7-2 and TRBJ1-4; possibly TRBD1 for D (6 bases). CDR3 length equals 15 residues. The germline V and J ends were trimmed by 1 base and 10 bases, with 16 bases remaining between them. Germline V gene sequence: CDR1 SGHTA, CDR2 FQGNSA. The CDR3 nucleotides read TGTGCCAGCAGCTTAGGTGGGGACAACGGTGGAAAACTGTTTTTT. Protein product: CASSLGGDNGGKLFF.

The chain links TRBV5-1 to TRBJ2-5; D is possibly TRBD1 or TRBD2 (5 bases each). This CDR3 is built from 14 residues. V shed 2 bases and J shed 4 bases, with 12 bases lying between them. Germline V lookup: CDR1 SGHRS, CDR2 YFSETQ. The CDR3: CASSFGHEGETQYF. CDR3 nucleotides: TGCGCCAGCAGCTTCGGACACGAGGGAGAGACCCAGTACTTC. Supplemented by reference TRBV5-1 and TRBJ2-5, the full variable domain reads KAGVTQTPRYLIKTRGQQVTLSCSPISGHRSVSWYQQTPGQGLQFLFEYFSETQRNKGNFPGRFSGRQFSNSRSEMNVSTLELGDSALYLCASSFGHEGETQYFGPGTRLLVL.

The CDR3 DNA reads TGTGCCAGCAGGCCCGCTAGCGGGAGCTCCTACGAGCAGTACTTC. It codes for CASRPASGSSYEQYF. The chain recombines TRBV28 with TRBJ2-7; 10 positions match TRBD2. The V gene end was trimmed by 6 bases and the J gene end by 0 bases; junction bases not matched to a gene: 5. The CDR3 is 15 amino acids. Germline V gene sequence: CDR1 MDHEN, CDR2 SYDVKM.

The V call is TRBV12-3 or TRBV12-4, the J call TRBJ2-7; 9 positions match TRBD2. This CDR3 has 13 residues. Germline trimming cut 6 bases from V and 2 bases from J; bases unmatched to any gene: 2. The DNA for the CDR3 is TGTGCCAGCAGCTCTAGCGGGGCCTACGAGCAGTACTTC. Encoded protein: CASSSSGAYEQYF.

The CDR3 sequence is CATSGSTQGKEGEKLFF. CDR3 nucleotide sequence: TGTGCCACCAGTGGTTCTACCCAGGGGAAAGAGGGTGAAAAACTGTTTTTT. The chain joins TRBV24-1 to TRBJ1-4, with D perhaps TRBD1 (6 bases). CDR3 length: 17 residues. V shed 5 bases and J shed 7 bases, with 22 bases lying between them. Germline-derived CDR1 and CDR2 are KGHDR and SFDVKD.

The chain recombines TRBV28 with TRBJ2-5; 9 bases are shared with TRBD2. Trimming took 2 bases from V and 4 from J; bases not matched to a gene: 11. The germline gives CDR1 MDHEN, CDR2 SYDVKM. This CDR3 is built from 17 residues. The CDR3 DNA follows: TGTGCCAGCAGTTTAAAGGGTTGGCTAGCGGGAACAGAGACCCAGTACTTC. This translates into CASSLKGWLAGTETQYF.

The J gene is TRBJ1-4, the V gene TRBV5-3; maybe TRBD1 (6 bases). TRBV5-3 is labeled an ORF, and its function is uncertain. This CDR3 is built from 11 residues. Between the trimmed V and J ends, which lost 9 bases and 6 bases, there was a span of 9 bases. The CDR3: CATKGDEKLFF. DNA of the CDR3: TGTGCCACCAAGGGGGATGAAAAACTGTTTTTT.

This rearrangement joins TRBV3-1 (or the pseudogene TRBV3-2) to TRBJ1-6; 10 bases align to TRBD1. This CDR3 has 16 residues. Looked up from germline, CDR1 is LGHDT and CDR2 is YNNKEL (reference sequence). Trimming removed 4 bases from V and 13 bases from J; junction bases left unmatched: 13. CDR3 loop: CASSPSSGTGVMPLHF. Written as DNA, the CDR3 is TGTGCCAGCAGCCCCAGCTCCGGGACAGGGGTAATGCCCCTCCACTTT.

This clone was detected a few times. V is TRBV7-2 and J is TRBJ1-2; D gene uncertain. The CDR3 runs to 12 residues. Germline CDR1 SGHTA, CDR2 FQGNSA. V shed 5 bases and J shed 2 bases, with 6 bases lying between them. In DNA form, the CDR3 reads TGTGCCAGCAGCCATGACAACTATGGCTACACCTTC. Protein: CASSHDNYGYTF.

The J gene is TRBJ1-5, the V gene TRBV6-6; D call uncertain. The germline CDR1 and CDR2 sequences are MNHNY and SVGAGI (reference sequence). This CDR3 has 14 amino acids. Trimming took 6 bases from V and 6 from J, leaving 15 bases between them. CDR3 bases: TGTGCCAGCAGCCCAAGCCGGGAGGGTCAGCCCCAGCATTTT. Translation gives CASSPSREGQPQHF.

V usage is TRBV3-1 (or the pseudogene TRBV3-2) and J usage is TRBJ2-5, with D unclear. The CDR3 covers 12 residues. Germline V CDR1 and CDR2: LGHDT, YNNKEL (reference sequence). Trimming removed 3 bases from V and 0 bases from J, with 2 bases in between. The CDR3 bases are TGTGCCAGCAGCCATTACCAAGAGACCCAGTACTTC. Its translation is CASSHYQETQYF.

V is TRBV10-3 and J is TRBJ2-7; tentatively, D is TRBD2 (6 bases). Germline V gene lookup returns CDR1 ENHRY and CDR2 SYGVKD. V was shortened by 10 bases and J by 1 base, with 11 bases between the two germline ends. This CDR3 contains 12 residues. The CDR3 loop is CATTGGSYEQYF. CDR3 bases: TGTGCCACTACTGGGGGGTCCTACGAGCAGTACTTC.

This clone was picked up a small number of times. CDR3 sequence: CASSLGPSSYEQYF. In DNA form, the CDR3 reads TGCGCCAGCAGCCTTGGACCGAGCTCCTACGAGCAGTACTTC. The chain couples TRBV5-1 to TRBJ2-7; D is unresolved. The CDR3 runs 14 residues. The V gene's germline CDR1 is SGHRS and CDR2 YFSETQ. Trimming shortened V by 4 bases and J by 0 bases, and 11 bases separated the two germline ends. The variable domain in full, with the rest retrieved from reference TRBV5-1 and TRBJ2-7, is KAGVTQTPRYLIKTRGQQVTLSCSPISGHRSVSWYQQTPGQGLQFLFEYFSETQRNKGNFPGRFSGRQFSNSRSEMNVSTLELGDSALYLCASSLGPSSYEQYFGPGTRLTVT.